Detailed here is one T cell receptor beta chain. Its target is unknown. The entry originates in a study of cytomegalovirus exposure and HLA in healthy donors. Findings and caveats of the study: Under in vitro conditions, a few CMV-associated chains were confirmed as specific for CMV antigens. Rarity characterized most TCR sequences, yet some public TCRs appeared in many donors.

Using immunoSEQ multiplex PCR, the repertoire was profiled, and TCRdb retains in-frame clones only, with some absent. The data contain 250,000 to 350,000 clones, just over 85% of them singletons. V was cut by 6 bases and J by 7 bases, with 10 bases left in between. CDR1 and CDR2 (germline): WSHSY, SAAADI. The CDR3 contains 12 residues. This sequence originates from a woman younger than 30 in good health and CMV-seronegative. The chain has TRBV10-2 and TRBJ2-1; possible D gene TRBD2, 5 bases. Specimen: PBMCs. CDR3 amino acids: CASSTGGNEQFF. The CDR3 coding sequence is TGCGCCAGCAGCACCGGAGGAAATGAGCAGTTCTTC.